This TCR beta chain stems from a study of Graves' ophthalmopathy and Graves' hyperthyroidism. This CDR3 has 15 residues. Germline values: CDR1 MNHNY, CDR2 SVGAGI (reference sequence). Trimming removed 5 bases at V and 0 bases at J, with 10 bases between. General study findings and limits: The model predicted progression of ophthalmopathy with a sensitivity of roughly 65%, and its specificity was about 73%. Cross-validated, the 13-signature model showed 87.88%/81.08% sensitivity/specificity, and 80%/75% in the test set.

Thyroid ultrasound, orbital computed tomography, TRAb, serum thyroxine and clinical symptoms formed the basis of diagnosis. There are many counts of this clonotype. Its antigen is unknown. RNA served as the template for amplifying TCR beta CDR3 regions. HTBI primers served in a first-round RT-PCR, which a second-round multiplex PCR followed. Each CDR3 protein is one row after TCRdb ran MiXCR on the multiplex PCR reads. The table records fewer than 250,000 distinct CDR3 sequences, roughly 29% of them present only once. This chain uses TRBV6-6 with TRBJ2-2; tentatively, D is TRBD1 or TRBD2 (5 bases each). Sequences were obtained from peripheral blood. This clonotype was sampled from a man aged 50 to 60 with Graves' ophthalmopathy. The CDR3 nucleotides read TGTGCCAGCAGTCCTCGGGGCGCGAACACCGGGGAGCTGTTTTTT. Encoded protein: CASSPRGANTGELFF.